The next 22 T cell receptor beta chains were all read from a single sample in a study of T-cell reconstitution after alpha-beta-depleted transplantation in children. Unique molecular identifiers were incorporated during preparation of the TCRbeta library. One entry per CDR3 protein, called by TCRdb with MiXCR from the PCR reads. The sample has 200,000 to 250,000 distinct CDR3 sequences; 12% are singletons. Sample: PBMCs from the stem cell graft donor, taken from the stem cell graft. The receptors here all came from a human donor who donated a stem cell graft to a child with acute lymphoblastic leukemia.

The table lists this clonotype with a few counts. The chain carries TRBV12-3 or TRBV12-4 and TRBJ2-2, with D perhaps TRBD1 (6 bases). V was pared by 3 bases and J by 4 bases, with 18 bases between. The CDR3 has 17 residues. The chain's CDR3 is CASSFGAGAVSTGELFF. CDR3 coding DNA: TGTGCCAGCAGTTTCGGGGCAGGGGCGGTCAGCACCGGGGAGCTGTTTTTT.

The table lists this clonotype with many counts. CDR3 residues: CASSASVSDSGNQPQHF. The CDR3 nucleotides are TGTGCCAGCAGCGCGTCGGTGAGCGACTCTGGCAATCAGCCCCAGCATTTT. The J gene is TRBJ1-5, the V gene TRBV9; no reliable D call. Germline V lookup: CDR1 SGDLS, CDR2 YYNGEE. Trimming shortened V by 3 bases and J by 2 bases, and 18 bases separated the two germline ends. The CDR3 runs 17 residues.

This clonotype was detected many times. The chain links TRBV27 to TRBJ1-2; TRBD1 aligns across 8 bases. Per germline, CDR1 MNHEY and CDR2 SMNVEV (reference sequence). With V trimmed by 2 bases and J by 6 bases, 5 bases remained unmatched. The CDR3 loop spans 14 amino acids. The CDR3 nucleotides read TGTGCCAGCAGTTTACGGGGCAGGGGGCATGGCTACACCTTC. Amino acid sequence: CASSLRGRGHGYTF.

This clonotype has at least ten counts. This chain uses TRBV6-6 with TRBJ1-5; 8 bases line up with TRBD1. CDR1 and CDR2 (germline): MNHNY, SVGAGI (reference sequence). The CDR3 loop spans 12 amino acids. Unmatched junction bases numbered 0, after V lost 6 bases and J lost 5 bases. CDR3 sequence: CASRQGDQPQHF. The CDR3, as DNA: TGTGCCAGCAGACAGGGGGATCAGCCCCAGCATTTT.

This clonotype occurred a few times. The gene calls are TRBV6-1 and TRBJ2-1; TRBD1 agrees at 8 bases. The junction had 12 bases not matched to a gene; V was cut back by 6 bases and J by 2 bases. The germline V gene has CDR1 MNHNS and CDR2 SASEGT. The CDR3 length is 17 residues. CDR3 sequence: CASSPMPGQAPYNEQFF. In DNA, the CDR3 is TGTGCCAGCAGCCCAATGCCGGGACAGGCCCCCTACAATGAGCAGTTCTTC.

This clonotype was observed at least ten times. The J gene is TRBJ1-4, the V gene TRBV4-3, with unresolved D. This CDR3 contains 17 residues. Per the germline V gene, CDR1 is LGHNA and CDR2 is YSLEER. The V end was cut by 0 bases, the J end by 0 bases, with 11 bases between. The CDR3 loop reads CASSQEPAVATNEKLFF. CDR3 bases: TGCGCCAGCAGCCAAGAACCAGCGGTAGCAACTAATGAAAAACTGTTTTTT.

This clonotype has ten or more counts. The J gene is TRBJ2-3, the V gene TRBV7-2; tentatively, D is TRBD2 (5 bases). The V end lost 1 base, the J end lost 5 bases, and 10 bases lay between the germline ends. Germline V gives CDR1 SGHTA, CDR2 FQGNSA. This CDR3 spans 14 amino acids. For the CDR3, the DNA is TGTGCCAGCAGCTTAGGAGCCGGGAAAGATACGCAGTATTTT. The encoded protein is CASSLGAGKDTQYF.

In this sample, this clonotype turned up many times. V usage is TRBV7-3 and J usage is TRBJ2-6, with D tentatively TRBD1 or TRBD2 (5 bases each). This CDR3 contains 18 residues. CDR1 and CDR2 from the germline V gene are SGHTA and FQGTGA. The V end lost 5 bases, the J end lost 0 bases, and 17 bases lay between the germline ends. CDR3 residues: CASSPIGTANSGANVLTF. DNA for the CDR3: TGTGCCAGCAGCCCCATAGGGACGGCTAACTCTGGGGCCAACGTCCTGACTTTC.

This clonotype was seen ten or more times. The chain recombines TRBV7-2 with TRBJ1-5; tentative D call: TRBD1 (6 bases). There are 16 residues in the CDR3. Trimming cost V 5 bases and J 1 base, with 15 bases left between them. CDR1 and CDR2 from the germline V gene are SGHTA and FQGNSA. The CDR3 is CASSGGGGWSNQPQHF. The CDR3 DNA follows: TGTGCCAGCAGCGGGGGAGGGGGTTGGAGCAATCAGCCCCAGCATTTT.

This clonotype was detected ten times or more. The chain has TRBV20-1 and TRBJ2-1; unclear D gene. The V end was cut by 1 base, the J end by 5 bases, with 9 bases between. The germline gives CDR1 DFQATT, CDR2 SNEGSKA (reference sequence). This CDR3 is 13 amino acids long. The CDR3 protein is CSARAQPNNEQFF. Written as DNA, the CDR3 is TGCAGTGCTAGAGCCCAACCAAACAATGAGCAGTTCTTC.

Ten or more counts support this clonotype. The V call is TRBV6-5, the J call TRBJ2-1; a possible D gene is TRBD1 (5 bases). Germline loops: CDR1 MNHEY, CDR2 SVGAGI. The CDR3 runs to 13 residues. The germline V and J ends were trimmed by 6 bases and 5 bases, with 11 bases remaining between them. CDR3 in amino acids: CASSPDSNNEQFF. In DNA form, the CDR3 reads TGTGCCAGCAGCCCCGACAGCAACAATGAGCAGTTCTTC.

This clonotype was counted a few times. DNA of the CDR3: TGCAGTGCTGCAGCTGGGACAGTCTACGAGCAGTACTTC. It codes for CSAAAGTVYEQYF. The gene calls are TRBV20-1 and TRBJ2-7; 7 nucleotides align to TRBD1. The V and J ends lost 5 bases and 3 bases, in that order; junction bases with no gene match: 7. CDR1 is DFQATT and CDR2 is SNEGSKA in the germline V gene (reference sequence). This CDR3 region has 13 residues.

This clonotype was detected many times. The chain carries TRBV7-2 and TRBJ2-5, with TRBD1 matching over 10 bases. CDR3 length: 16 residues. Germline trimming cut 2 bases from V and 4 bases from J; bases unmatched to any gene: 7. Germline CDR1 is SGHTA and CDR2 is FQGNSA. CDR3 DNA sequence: TGTGCCAGCAGCTTATTCGGGACAGGGGAAGGAGAGACCCAGTACTTC. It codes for CASSLFGTGEGETQYF.

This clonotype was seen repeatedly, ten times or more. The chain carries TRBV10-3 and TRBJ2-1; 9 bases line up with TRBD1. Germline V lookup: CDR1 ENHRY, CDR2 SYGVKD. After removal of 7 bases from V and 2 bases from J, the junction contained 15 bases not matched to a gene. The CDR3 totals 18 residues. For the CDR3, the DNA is TGTGCCATCAAGAAAGGACAGGGGTTGGATTCACCCTACAATGAGCAGTTCTTC. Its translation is CAIKKGQGLDSPYNEQFF.

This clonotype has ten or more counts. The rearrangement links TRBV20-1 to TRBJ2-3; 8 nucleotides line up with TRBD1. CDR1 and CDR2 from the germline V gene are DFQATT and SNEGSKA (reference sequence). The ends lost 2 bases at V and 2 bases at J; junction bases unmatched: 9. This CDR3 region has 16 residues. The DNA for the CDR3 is TGCAGTGCTAGACCCGGACAGGGTTTCGTCACAGATACGCAGTATTTT. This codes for CSARPGQGFVTDTQYF.

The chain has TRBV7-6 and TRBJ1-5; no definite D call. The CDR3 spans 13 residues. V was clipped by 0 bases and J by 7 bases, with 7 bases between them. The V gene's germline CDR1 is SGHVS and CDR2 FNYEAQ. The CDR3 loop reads CASSLAAEQPQHF. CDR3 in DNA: TGTGCCAGCAGCTTAGCGGCTGAGCAGCCCCAGCATTTT.

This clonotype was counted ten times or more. CDR3 sequence (DNA): TGTGCCAGCAGCTTATCGGGGGGGGCGTACACTGAAGCTTTCTTT. This codes for CASSLSGGAYTEAFF. This chain links TRBV7-2 with TRBJ1-1, with D tentatively TRBD1 (6 bases). Germline loops: CDR1 SGHTA, CDR2 FQGNSA. Trimming pared 2 bases from V and 3 bases from J, leaving 13 bases between. The CDR3 is 15 amino acids.

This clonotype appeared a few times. The CDR3 coding sequence is TGTGCCAGCAGCAAGGACGGTTTAACCTACGAGCAGTACTTC. Its protein product is CASSKDGLTYEQYF. V usage is TRBV7-3 and J usage is TRBJ2-7; D unclear. Germline CDR1 is SGHTA and CDR2 is FQGTGA. The CDR3 has 14 amino acids. The V end lost 5 bases, the J end lost 2 bases, and 13 bases lay between the germline ends. The complete variable domain, with remaining parts taken from reference TRBV7-3 and TRBJ2-7, reads GAGVSQTPSNKVTEKGKYVELRCDPISGHTALYWYRQSLGQGPEFLIYFQGTGAADDSGLPNDRFFAVRPEGSVSTLKIQRTERGDSAVYLCASSKDGLTYEQYFGPGTRLTVT.

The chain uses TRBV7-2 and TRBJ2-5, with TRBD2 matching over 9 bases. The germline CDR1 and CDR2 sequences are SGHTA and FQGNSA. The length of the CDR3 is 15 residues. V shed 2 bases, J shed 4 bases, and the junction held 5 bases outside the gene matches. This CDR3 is CASSLNGGGGETQYF. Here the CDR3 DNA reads TGTGCCAGCAGCTTAAATGGCGGGGGGGGAGAGACCCAGTACTTC.

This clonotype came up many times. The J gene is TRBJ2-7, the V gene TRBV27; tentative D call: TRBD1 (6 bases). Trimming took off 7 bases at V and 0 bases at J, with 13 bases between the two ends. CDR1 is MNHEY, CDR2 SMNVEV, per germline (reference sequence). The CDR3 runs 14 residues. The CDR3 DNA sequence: TGTGCCAGCATGGATACAGGGCGCTCCTACGAGCAGTACTTC. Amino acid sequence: CASMDTGRSYEQYF.

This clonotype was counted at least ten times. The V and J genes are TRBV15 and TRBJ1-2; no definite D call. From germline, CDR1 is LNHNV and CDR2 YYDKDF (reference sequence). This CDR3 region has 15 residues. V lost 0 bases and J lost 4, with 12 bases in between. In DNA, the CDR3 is TGTGCCACCAGCAGAGATGTAGGAGCAGTCTATGGCTACACCTTC. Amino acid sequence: CATSRDVGAVYGYTF.

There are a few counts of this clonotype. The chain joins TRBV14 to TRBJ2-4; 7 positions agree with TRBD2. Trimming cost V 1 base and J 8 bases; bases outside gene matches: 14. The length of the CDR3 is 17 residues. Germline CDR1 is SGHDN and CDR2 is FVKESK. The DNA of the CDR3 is TGTGCCAGCAGCCAAGTCTCGGCGGGAGTATCATCCTACATTCAGTACTTC. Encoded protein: CASSQVSAGVSSYIQYF.